This T cell receptor (beta chain) was sequenced in a study of T cells in Graves' hyperthyroidism and ophthalmopathy. The CDR3 has 14 amino acids. Germline V gives CDR1 SNHLY, CDR2 FYNNEI. V dropped 3 bases and J dropped 7; count of bases not matched to a gene: 6. Graves' hyperthyroidism qualified as stable when ophthalmopathy did not progress within 18 months. These patients, aged 18 to 65, had recently diagnosed hyperthyroidism lasting under 2 months. The study based diagnoses on clinical symptoms, serum thyroxine and TRAb, thyroid ultrasound and orbital computed tomography. Fresh peripheral blood, approximately 10 ml, yielded the PBMCs. Researchers amplified the TCR beta CDR3 regions from RNA transcripts. A set of HTBI primers served as the primers for a first-round RT-PCR of the TCR CDR3. TCRdb called the multiplex PCR reads again in MiXCR, with one record for every CDR3 protein. This table has about 620,000 distinct CDR3 sequences, 15% to 20% appearing once.

The clonotype originates from a woman aged 25 to 39 with Graves' hyperthyroidism. Sequenced sample: blood. The J gene is TRBJ2-7, the V gene TRBV2, with 10 positions matching TRBD2. For the CDR3, the DNA is TGTGCCAGCAGTGAGCAGTTACTAGCGGGAGAGCAGTACTTC. Translated, it gives CASSEQLLAGEQYF.